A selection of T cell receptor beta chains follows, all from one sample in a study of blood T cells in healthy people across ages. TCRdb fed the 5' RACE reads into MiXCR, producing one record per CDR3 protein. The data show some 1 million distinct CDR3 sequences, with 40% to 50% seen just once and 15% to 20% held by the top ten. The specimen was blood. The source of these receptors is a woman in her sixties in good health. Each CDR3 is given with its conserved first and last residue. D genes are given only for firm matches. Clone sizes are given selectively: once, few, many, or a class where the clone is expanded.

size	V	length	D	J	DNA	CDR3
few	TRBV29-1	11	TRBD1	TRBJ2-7	TGCAGCGTTAACAGGGGGCGGGAGCAGTACTTC	CSVNRGREQYF
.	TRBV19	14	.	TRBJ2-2	TGTGCCAGTAGACCCGATGGGGGTCCCGGGGAGCTGTTTTTT	CASRPDGGPGELFF
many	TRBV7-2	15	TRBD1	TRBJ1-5	TGTGCCAGCAGCTTACGGGGGACAGGGGTTCAGCCCCAGCATTTT	CASSLRGTGVQPQHF
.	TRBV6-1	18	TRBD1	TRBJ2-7	TGTGCCAGCAGTCCCCGAGTCTGGCAGGACAGGGGGTCCTACGAGCAGTACTTC	CASSPRVWQDRGSYEQYF
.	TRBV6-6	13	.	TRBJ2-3	TGTGCCAGCAGCCTAGGCCCAGTCAATACGCAGTATTTT	CASSLGPVNTQYF
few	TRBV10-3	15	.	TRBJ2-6	TGTGCCATCAGTGGTGGGGGGACTGGGGCCAACGTCCTGACTTTC	CAISGGGTGANVLTF
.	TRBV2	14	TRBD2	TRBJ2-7	TGTGCCAGCATACTAGCGGCAAGCTCCTACGAGCAGTACTTC	CASILAASSYEQYF
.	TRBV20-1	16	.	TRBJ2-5	TGCAGTGCTAGAGACCCCCGGGACTTAACGACCAATGAGCAGTACTTC	CSARDPRDLTTNEQYF
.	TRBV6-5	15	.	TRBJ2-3	TGTGCCAGCCGCCCGCTGGCGGTCTTCACAGATACGCAGTATTTT	CASRPLAVFTDTQYF
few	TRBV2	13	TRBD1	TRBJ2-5	TGTGCCAGCGTATCCGGACAGGGCAGGAAGCAGTACTTC	CASVSGQGRKQYF
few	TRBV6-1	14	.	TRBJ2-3	TGTGCCGCGGGACGGGTTTTGAGCACAGATACGCAGTATTTT	CAAGRVLSTDTQYF
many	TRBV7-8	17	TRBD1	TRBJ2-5	TGTGCCAGCAGCTTAGGACAGGGGATGCACCTGGGAGAGACCCAGTACTTC	CASSLGQGMHLGETQYF
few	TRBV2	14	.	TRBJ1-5	TGTGCCAGCAGGTGGGGCGGAGGCAATCAGCCCCAGCATTTT	CASRWGGGNQPQHF
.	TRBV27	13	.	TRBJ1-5	TGTGCCAGCAGTTTATGGGCGAATCAGCCCCAGCATTTT	CASSLWANQPQHF
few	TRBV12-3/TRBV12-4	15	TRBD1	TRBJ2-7	TGTGCCAGCAGTCCCCACACAGGGGCCCTCTACGAGCAGTACTTC	CASSPHTGALYEQYF
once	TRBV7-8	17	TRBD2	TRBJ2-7	TGTGCCAGCAGCCGACGCCGTGGACTAGCGGCAACCTACGAGCAGTACTTC	CASSRRRGLAATYEQYF
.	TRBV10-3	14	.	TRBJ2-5	TGTGCCATCAGGGACACGACTCGAGGGGATGAGCAGTACTTC	CAIRDTTRGDEQYF
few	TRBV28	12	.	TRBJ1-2	TGTGCCAGCAGTCCGGTTCTCTTTGGCTACACCTTC	CASSPVLFGYTF
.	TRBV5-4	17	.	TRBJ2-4	TGTGCCAGCAGCTTGGAGGCAGGGAGGAGGGCCAAAAACATTCAGTACTTC	CASSLEAGRRAKNIQYF
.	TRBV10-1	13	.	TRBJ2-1	TGCGCCAGCAGTGAGTCGGGGGGAAATGAGCAGTTCTTC	CASSESGGNEQFF
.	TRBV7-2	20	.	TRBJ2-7	TGTGCCAGCAGCTTATCGGAACACCTAGGGGGGCTCAGAGTTTACAATGAGCAGTACTTC	CASSLSEHLGGLRVYNEQYF
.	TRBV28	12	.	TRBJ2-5	TGTGCCAGCAGTTTATGGGAAGGGACCCAGTACTTC	CASSLWEGTQYF
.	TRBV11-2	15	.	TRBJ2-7	TGTGCCAGCAGCTTAGCAGGACTTACCGTTGATGAGCAGTACTTC	CASSLAGLTVDEQYF
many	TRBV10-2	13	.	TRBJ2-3	TGCGCCAGCAGTGAGTCGATGCCCGATACGCAGTATTTT	CASSESMPDTQYF
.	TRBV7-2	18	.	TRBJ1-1	TGTGCCAGCAGCCCCAGGAGGGGGATGGGCACGGTGGTCACTGAAGCTTTCTTT	CASSPRRGMGTVVTEAFF
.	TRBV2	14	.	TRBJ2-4	TGTGCCAGCACAACGGGACCAGCGTCAAACATTCAGTACTTC	CASTTGPASNIQYF
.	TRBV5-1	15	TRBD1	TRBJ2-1	TGCGCCAGCAGCTTTACAGGGGGCCCCTACAATGAGCAGTTCTTC	CASSFTGGPYNEQFF
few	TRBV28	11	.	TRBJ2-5	TGTGCCAGCTGCCGGAGTGAGACCCAGTACTTC	CASCRSETQYF
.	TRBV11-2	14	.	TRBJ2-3	TGTGCCAGCAGCTTCACAGGGTCCACAGATACGCAGTATTTT	CASSFTGSTDTQYF
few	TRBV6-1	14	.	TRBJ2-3	TGTGCCAGCAGTGATTCCACTAGCACAGATACGCAGTATTTT	CASSDSTSTDTQYF
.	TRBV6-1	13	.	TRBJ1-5	TGTGCCAGCATGATTCAGGGCAATCAGCCCCAGCATTTT	CASMIQGNQPQHF
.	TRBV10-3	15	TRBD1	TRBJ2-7	TGTGCCATCAGTCACGGGACAGGGGACGGCTACGAGCAGTACTTC	CAISHGTGDGYEQYF
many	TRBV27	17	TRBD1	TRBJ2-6	TGTGCCAGCAGTTCTGGACAGGGGGCTTCTGGGGCCAACGTCCTGACTTTC	CASSSGQGASGANVLTF
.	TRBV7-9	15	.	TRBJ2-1	TGTGCCAGCAGCTTAGTGGGGGTCAGCTACAATGAGCAGTTCTTC	CASSLVGVSYNEQFF
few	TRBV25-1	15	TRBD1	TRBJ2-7	TGTGCCAGCAGAGCTCCAGGGGGCGCTTTCTACGAGCAGTACTTC	CASRAPGGAFYEQYF
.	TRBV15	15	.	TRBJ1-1	TGTGCCACCAGCAGAGTAAAGGGGGAGAACACTGAAGCTTTCTTT	CATSRVKGENTEAFF
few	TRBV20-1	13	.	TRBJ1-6	TGCAGTGCTAGAGATAGAACAGATTCACCCCTCCACTTT	CSARDRTDSPLHF
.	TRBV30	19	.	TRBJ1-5	TGTGCCTGGAGCTCCGTCAGGAAGGGGCCAGAAATTAGCAATCAGCCCCAGCATTTT	CAWSSVRKGPEISNQPQHF
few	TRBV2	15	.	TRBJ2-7	TGTGCCAGCAGTGAAAGACTAGTGGGAGAGGACGAGCAGTACTTC	CASSERLVGEDEQYF
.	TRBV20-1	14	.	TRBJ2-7	TGCAGTGCCCTCCGGGGGGCCAGTTTGTACGGGCAGTACTTC	CSALRGASLYGQYF
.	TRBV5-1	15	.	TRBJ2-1	TGCGCCAGCAGCTTGGACGGGACCAACGGCGATGAGCAGTTCTTC	CASSLDGTNGDEQFF
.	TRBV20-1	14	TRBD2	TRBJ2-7	TGCAGTGCTAGCACCGCGGCGGGAGGTGGCGTGCAGTACTTC	CSASTAAGGGVQYF
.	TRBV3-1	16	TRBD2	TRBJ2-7	TGTGCCAGCAGCCACCCCCGGGGTAGCGGGGAGTACGAGCAGTACTTC	CASSHPRGSGEYEQYF
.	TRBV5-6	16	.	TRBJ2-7	TGTGCCAGCAGCGGACTTCGGGAGTCCCCCCTCTTCGAGCAGTACTTC	CASSGLRESPLFEQYF
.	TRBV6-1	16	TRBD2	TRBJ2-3	TGTGCCAGCAGACTCAGACTAGCGGGAAGCACAGATACGCAGTATTTT	CASRLRLAGSTDTQYF
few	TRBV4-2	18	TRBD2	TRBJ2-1	TGTGCCAGCAGCCAAGAAGCTGGGCTAGCGGCTTCCTACAATGAGCAGTTCTTC	CASSQEAGLAASYNEQFF
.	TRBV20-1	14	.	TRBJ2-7	TGCAGTGCTAGAGATCATAGGAGCCCCTACGAGCAGTACTTC	CSARDHRSPYEQYF
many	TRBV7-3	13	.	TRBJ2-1	TGTGCCAGCAGCTTTACAGGCTACAATGAGCAGTTCTTC	CASSFTGYNEQFF
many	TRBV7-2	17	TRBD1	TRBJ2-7	TGTGCCAGCAGCCTTTCGCCAGGGGGCTATTCCTTCTACGAGCAGTACTTC	CASSLSPGGYSFYEQYF
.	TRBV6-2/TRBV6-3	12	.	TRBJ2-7	TGTGCCAGCAGAGCATTGTCCTACGAGCAGTACTTC	CASRALSYEQYF
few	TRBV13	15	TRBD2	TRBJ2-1	TGTGCCAGCACCCACCGGCTAGCGGGTTACAATGAGCAGTTCTTC	CASTHRLAGYNEQFF
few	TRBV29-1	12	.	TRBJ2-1	TGCAGCGTGGACCCCGGGAACAATGAGCAGTTCTTC	CSVDPGNNEQFF
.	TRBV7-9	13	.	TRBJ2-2	TGTGCCAGCCAACAGTCGAACACCGGGGAGCTGTTTTTT	CASQQSNTGELFF
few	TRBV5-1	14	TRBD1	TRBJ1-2	TGCGCCAGCAGTCCGGGACAGGCCACCTATGGCTACACCTTC	CASSPGQATYGYTF
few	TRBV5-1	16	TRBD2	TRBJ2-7	TGCGCCAGCAGCTTGGGTTCAAGCGGGGCCTCCTACGAGCAGTACTTC	CASSLGSSGASYEQYF
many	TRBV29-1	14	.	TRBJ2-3	TGCAGCGTTGAAAACGGAGTCGACACAGATACGCAGTATTTT	CSVENGVDTDTQYF
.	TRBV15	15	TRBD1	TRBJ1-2	TGTGCCACCAGCAGAGGGTCGGGACAGAGCTATGGCTACACCTTC	CATSRGSGQSYGYTF
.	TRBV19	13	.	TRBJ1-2	TGTGCCAGTAGTAGGATGGGGGCGCTGGGCTACACCTTC	CASSRMGALGYTF
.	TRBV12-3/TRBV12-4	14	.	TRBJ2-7	TGTGCCAGCAGTTTAGTCGGGAGTGGGTACGAGCAGTACTTC	CASSLVGSGYEQYF